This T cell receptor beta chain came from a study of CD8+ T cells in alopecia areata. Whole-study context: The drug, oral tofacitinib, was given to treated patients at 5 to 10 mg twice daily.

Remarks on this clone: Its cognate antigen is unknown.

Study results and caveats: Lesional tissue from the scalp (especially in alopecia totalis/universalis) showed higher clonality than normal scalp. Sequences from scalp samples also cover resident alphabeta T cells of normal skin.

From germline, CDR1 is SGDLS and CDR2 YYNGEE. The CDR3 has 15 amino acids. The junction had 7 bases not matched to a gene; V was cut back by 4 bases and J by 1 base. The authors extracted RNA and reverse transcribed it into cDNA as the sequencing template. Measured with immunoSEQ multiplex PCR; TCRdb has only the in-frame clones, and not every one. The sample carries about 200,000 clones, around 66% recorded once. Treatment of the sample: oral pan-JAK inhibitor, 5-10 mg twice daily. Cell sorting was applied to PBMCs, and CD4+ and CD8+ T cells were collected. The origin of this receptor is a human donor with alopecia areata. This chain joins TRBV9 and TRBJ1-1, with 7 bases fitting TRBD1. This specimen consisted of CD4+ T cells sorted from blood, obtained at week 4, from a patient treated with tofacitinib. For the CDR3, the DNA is TGTGCCAGCAGCAACAGACAGGGAGGGAACACTGAAGCTTTCTTT. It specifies CASSNRQGGNTEAFF.